The 21 T cell receptor beta chains presented below share a single source sample, sequenced in a study of blood T cells in healthy people across ages. For the second PCR, which ran for roughly 6 to 11 cycles, a sample-barcoded 5' primer and a J-beta primer mix were used. From the 5' RACE reads, TCRdb called clonotypes with MiXCR, one entry per CDR3 protein. The data contain around 1.5 million distinct CDR3 sequences, roughly 32% of them seen just once; the ten biggest clones take up over 9%. The sample consisted of blood. All receptors derive from a woman in her 30s in good health.

This clonotype was detected once. This chain connects TRBV20-1 to TRBJ2-3; 7 bases are shared with TRBD2. Germline CDR1 and CDR2: DFQATT and SNEGSKA (reference sequence). The ends lost 0 bases at V and 2 bases at J; junction bases unmatched: 2. The CDR3 contains 14 residues. CDR3: CSARDLAATDTQYF. CDR3 DNA: TGCAGTGCTAGAGACCTAGCGGCCACAGATACGCAGTATTTT.

This clonotype was recorded a few times. The chain is built from TRBV20-1 and TRBJ1-1; no clear D. The CDR3 covers 12 residues. Deletions cut 5 bases from V and 5 bases from J, with 12 bases between. Germline CDR1 is DFQATT and CDR2 is SNEGSKA (reference sequence). CDR3: CSAGEYGTEAFF. The DNA of the CDR3 is TGCAGTGCTGGGGAATATGGGACTGAAGCTTTCTTT.

There are a few counts of this clonotype. The rearrangement links TRBV11-2 to TRBJ2-1, with 8 bases that match TRBD2. The trim removed 2 bases at V and 3 bases at J, leaving 6 bases unmatched. The CDR3 loop spans 16 amino acids. The germline gives CDR1 SGHAT, CDR2 FQNNGV. CDR3 DNA: TGTGCCAGCAGCTTATTAGCGGGAAGGGTCTACAATGAGCAGTTCTTC. This translates into CASSLLAGRVYNEQFF.

In its sample, this clonotype was seen many times. The V and J genes are TRBV5-1 and TRBJ2-6; TRBD2 is a possible D gene (5 bases). Deletions cut 5 bases from V and 2 bases from J, with 11 bases between. The length of the CDR3 is 15 residues. Looked up from germline, CDR1 is SGHRS and CDR2 is YFSETQ. The CDR3 DNA is TGCGCCAGCAGTTCCTTCGGGGCTGGGGCCAACGTCCTGACTTTC. Residues: CASSSFGAGANVLTF.

The rearrangement joins TRBV25-1 to TRBJ1-2; D call uncertain. The V end was cut by 4 bases, the J end by 7 bases, with 13 bases between. The CDR3 is 13 residues long. Germline CDR1 and CDR2: MGHDK and SYGVNS. As DNA, the CDR3 is TGTGCCAGCAGTGCCCCGGAGGCCTCTGGCTACACCTTC. Its protein is CASSAPEASGYTF.

This clonotype was detected a few times. DNA of the CDR3: TGTGCCAGCAGCCCGAGGGAAAGATTTAACACAGATACGCAGTATTTT. Its translation: CASSPRERFNTDTQYF. The chain is built from TRBV3-1 and TRBJ2-3; D is perhaps TRBD2 (5 bases). This CDR3 spans 16 amino acids. V lost 4 bases to trimming and J lost 2 bases, with 16 bases between them. CDR1 and CDR2 from the germline V gene are LGHDT and YNNKEL (reference sequence).

This chain links TRBV3-1 with TRBJ2-7; D gene ambiguous. Per germline, CDR1 LGHDT and CDR2 YNNKEL (reference sequence). The CDR3 consists of 15 residues. The germline V and J ends were trimmed by 0 bases and 0 bases, with 9 bases remaining between them. CDR3 sequence (DNA): TGTGCCAGCAGCCAAGAGGCTTACAGCTCCTACGAGCAGTACTTC. This encodes CASSQEAYSSYEQYF.

The chain joins TRBV27 to TRBJ2-3; 9 nucleotides line up with TRBD2. Germline V gene sequence: CDR1 MNHEY, CDR2 SMNVEV (reference sequence). The CDR3 loop spans 16 amino acids. The V and J ends lost 5 bases and 6 bases, in that order; junction bases with no gene match: 12. This CDR3 reads CASSTLPGLATDTQYF. The CDR3 bases are TGTGCCAGCAGTACGCTACCGGGACTAGCAACGGATACGCAGTATTTT.

This clonotype came up many times. The chain uses TRBV4-1 and TRBJ2-7; D gene ambiguous. This CDR3 contains 13 residues. Germline CDR1 and CDR2: MGHRA and YSYEKL. V lost 1 base and J lost 7, with 11 bases in between. For the CDR3, the DNA is TGCGCCAGCAGCCAAGGGGCAGGTCGAGAGCAGTACTTC. Translated: CASSQGAGREQYF.

This clonotype came up a few times. The chain carries TRBV4-1 and TRBJ1-5; D unresolved. This CDR3 has 15 amino acids. CDR1 and CDR2 (germline): MGHRA, YSYEKL. Trimming shortened V by 3 bases and J by 3 bases, and 12 bases separated the two germline ends. CDR3 sequence: CASSQAGPSNQPQHF. The CDR3 DNA is TGCGCCAGCAGCCAGGCCGGTCCATCCAATCAGCCCCAGCATTTT.

This clonotype occurred a few times. This chain connects TRBV27 to TRBJ2-1; no clear D gene. Trimming shortened V by 2 bases and J by 2 bases, and 13 bases separated the two germline ends. Germline assignment: CDR1 MNHEY and CDR2 SMNVEV (reference sequence). The CDR3 extends over 16 amino acids. CDR3 DNA: TGTGCCAGCAGTTTAGGCTGGGCGCCCCCCTACAATGAGCAGTTCTTC. Translating it yields CASSLGWAPPYNEQFF.

In the case of this clonotype: A much more abundant neighbour one base away suggests this may be a read error. CDR3 amino acids: CATSRELARAREQYF. For the CDR3, the DNA is TGTGCCACCAGCAGAGAACTAGCGAGAGCTCGGGAGCAGTACTTC. The rearrangement uses TRBV15 and TRBJ2-7, with 7 bases fitting TRBD2. Losses at the gene ends were 0 bases for V and 7 bases for J; bases not matched to a gene: 9. CDR1 and CDR2 from the germline V gene are LNHNV and YYDKDF (reference sequence). The CDR3 covers 15 residues.

The genes are TRBV20-1 and TRBJ2-7; D assignment may be TRBD1 or TRBD2 (7 bases each). This CDR3 has 14 amino acids. V lost 6 bases and J lost 1, with 16 bases in between. Germline CDR1 is DFQATT and CDR2 is SNEGSKA (reference sequence). CDR3 loop: CSARRGGQSYEQYF. The CDR3 bases are TGCAGTGCAAGGCGCGGGGGACAGTCCTACGAGCAGTACTTC.

CDR3 bases: TGTGCCAGCAGGGGGGAGCAGTTCTTC. Translating gives CASRGEQFF. The chain uses TRBV6-1 and TRBJ2-1; D remains unclear. This CDR3 region has 9 residues. V was trimmed by 6 bases and J by 10 bases, leaving 4 bases between them. From germline, CDR1 is MNHNS and CDR2 SASEGT.

This clonotype has a handful of counts. V and J are TRBV18 and TRBJ2-2, with a tentative D call TRBD1 (6 bases). Germline CDR1 is KGHSH and CDR2 is LQKENI. V lost 0 bases and J lost 3, with 11 bases in between. The CDR3 loop spans 16 amino acids. The CDR3 DNA reads TGTGCCAGCTCACCACCTTCAACAGGGTACACCGGGGAGCTGTTTTTT. Translated: CASSPPSTGYTGELFF.

There are a few counts of this clonotype. This rearrangement joins TRBV6-1 to TRBJ1-2; D is uncertain. Trimming stripped 6 bases from V and 8 bases from J, with 16 bases between. The CDR3 is 13 residues long. CDR1 is MNHNS and CDR2 is SASEGT in the germline V gene. CDR3 DNA: TGTGCCAGCAGCACGACCCATGTCGACGGCTACACCTTC. It encodes CASSTTHVDGYTF.

This clonotype was seen at least ten times. CDR3 bases: TGCAGTGCTATGAACAGGGGCGCAGATACGCAGTATTTT. Its protein product is CSAMNRGADTQYF. The chain uses TRBV20-1 and TRBJ2-3, with 7 bases fitting TRBD1. The V and J ends lost 4 bases and 4 bases, in that order; junction bases with no gene match: 5. The CDR3 sequence is 13 residues long. CDR1 and CDR2 (germline): DFQATT, SNEGSKA (reference sequence).

This chain links TRBV2 with TRBJ2-1; TRBD2 matches at 11 bases. CDR1 and CDR2 (germline): SNHLY, FYNNEI. Losses at the gene ends were 5 bases for V and 4 bases for J; bases not matched to a gene: 10. This CDR3 has 17 amino acids. The CDR3 DNA reads TGTGCCAGCAGTCCTGATATAGCGGGAGGGACGTACAATGAGCAGTTCTTC. Protein: CASSPDIAGGTYNEQFF.

This clonotype was found a few times. V usage is TRBV10-3 and J usage is TRBJ2-1; the match to TRBD2 covers 14 bases. The CDR3 has 16 amino acids. Germline V CDR1 and CDR2: ENHRY, SYGVKD. V was pared by 2 bases and J by 6 bases, with 3 bases of the junction left unmatched. The CDR3 DNA reads as TGTGCCATCAGTGAGGGGACTAGCGGGAGAGTCAATGAGCAGTTCTTC. Its translation is CAISEGTSGRVNEQFF.

This clonotype was observed a few times. The chain recombines TRBV5-1 with TRBJ2-7; 7 bases match TRBD2. The ends lost 6 bases at V and 6 bases at J; junction bases unmatched: 12. The CDR3 contains 14 residues. Germline CDR1 reads SGHRS; CDR2 reads YFSETQ. Here the CDR3 reads CASKRREFSGEQYF. CDR3 sequence (DNA): TGCGCCAGCAAGAGGCGGGAGTTTTCTGGCGAGCAGTACTTC.

There are a few counts of this clonotype. The chain joins TRBV20-1 to TRBJ1-5; D is undetermined. V was trimmed by 6 bases and J by 5 bases, leaving 17 bases between them. Germline CDR1 is DFQATT and CDR2 is SNEGSKA (reference sequence). The CDR3 spans 14 residues. CDR3 region: CSAPQVAGDQPQHF. CDR3 nucleotide sequence: TGCAGTGCCCCTCAGGTGGCAGGTGATCAGCCCCAGCATTTT.